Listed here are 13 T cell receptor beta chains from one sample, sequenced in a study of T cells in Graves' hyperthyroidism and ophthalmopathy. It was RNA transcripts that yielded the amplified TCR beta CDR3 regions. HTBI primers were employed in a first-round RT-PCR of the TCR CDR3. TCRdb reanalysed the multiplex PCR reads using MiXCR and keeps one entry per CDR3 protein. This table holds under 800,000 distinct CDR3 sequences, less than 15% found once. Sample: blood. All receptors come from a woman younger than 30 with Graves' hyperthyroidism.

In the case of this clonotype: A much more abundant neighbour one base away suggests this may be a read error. CDR3 loop: CASSEEIGVGEQYF. The CDR3 region has the DNA TGTGCCAGCAGTGAAGAGATAGGGGTCGGTGAGCAGTACTTC. This chain joins TRBV2 and TRBJ2-7; tentative D call: TRBD1 (5 bases). The CDR3 is made up of 14 amino acids. V lost 1 base and J lost 7, with 14 bases in between. Germline assignment: CDR1 SNHLY and CDR2 FYNNEI.

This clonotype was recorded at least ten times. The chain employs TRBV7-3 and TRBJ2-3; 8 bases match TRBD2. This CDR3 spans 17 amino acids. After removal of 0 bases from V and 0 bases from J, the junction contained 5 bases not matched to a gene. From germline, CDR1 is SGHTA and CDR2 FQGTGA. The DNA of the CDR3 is TGTGCCAGCAGCTTAACGGGGGCTAGCGGGAGCACAGATACGCAGTATTTT. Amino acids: CASSLTGASGSTDTQYF.

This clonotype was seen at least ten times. CDR3 in amino acids: CASSTPDREQETQYF. Here the CDR3 DNA reads TGTGCCAGCAGTACCCCGGACAGGGAGCAAGAGACCCAGTACTTC. The rearrangement links TRBV28 to TRBJ2-5, with 8 bases that match TRBD1. J was trimmed by 2 bases and V by 5 bases; bases with no gene match: 7. The CDR3 is 15 amino acids. Germline V gene data show CDR1 as MDHEN and CDR2 as SYDVKM.

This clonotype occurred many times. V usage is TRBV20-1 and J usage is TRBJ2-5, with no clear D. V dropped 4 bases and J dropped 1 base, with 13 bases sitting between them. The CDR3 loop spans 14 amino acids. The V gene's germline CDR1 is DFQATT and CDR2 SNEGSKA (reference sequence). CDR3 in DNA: TGCAGTGCTACCCCGGTTTTGGGCCAAGAGACCCAGTACTTC. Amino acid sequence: CSATPVLGQETQYF.

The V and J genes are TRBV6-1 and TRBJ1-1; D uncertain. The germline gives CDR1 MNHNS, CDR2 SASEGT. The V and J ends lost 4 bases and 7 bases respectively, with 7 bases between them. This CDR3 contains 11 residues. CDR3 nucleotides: TGTGCCAGCAGTGGGGTGGTTGAAGCTTTCTTT. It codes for CASSGVVEAFF.

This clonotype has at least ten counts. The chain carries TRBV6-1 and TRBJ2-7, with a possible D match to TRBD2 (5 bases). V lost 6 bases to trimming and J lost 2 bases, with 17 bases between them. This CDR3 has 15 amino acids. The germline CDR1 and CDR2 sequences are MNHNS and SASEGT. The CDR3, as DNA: TGTGCCAGCAGGGAGGTCCAGGATCCAGCCTACGAGCAGTACTTC. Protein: CASREVQDPAYEQYF.

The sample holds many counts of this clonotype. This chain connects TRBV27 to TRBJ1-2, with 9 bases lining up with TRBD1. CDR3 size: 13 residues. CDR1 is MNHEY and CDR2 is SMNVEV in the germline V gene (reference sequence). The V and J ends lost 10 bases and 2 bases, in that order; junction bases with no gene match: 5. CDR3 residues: CATHRGLNYGYTF. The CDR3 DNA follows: TGTGCCACCCACAGGGGGCTGAACTATGGCTACACCTTC.

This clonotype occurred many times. The CDR3, as DNA: TGCAGTGCTAGAGGGTGGACTAGAGACGCGCGGGTCCACGAGCAGTACTTC. This translates into CSARGWTRDARVHEQYF. V usage is TRBV20-1 and J usage is TRBJ2-7; 7 nucleotides align to TRBD2. There are 17 residues in the CDR3. The V gene end was trimmed by 1 base and the J gene end by 5 bases; junction bases not matched to a gene: 17. Per the germline V gene, CDR1 is DFQATT and CDR2 is SNEGSKA (reference sequence).

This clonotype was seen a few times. CDR3 nucleotide sequence: TGCAGTGTCGGACGGGCGAACACTGAAGCTTTCTTT. This encodes CSVGRANTEAFF. This chain connects TRBV20-1 to TRBJ1-1; D gene unclear. V lost 7 bases to trimming and J lost 1 base, with 10 bases between them. Germline V gene sequence: CDR1 DFQATT, CDR2 SNEGSKA (reference sequence). This CDR3 is 12 amino acids long.

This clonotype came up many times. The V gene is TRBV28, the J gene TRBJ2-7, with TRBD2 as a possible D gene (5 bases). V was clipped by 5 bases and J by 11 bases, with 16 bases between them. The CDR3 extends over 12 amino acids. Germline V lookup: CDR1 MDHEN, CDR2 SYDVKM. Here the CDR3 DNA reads TGTGCCAGCAGTCCAGGTTTGGGAGAGGAGTACTTC. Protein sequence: CASSPGLGEEYF. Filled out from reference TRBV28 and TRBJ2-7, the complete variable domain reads DVKVTQSSRYLVKRTGEKVFLECVQDMDHENMFWYRQDPGLGLRLIYFSYDVKMKEKGDIPEGYSVSREKKERFSLILESASTNQTSMYLCASSPGLGEEYFGPGTRLTVT.

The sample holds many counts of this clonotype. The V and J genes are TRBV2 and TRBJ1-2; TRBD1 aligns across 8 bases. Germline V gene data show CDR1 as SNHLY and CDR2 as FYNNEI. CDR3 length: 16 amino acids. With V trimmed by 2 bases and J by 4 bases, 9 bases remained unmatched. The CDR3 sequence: CASSEFSTGVIYGYTF. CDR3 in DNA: TGTGCCAGCAGTGAATTCTCGACAGGGGTAATCTATGGCTACACCTTC.

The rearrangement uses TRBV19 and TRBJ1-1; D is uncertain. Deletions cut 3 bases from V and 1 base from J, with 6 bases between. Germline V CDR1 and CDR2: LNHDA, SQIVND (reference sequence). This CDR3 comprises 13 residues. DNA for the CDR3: TGTGCCAGTAGTATGCGCAGGAACACTGAAGCTTTCTTT. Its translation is CASSMRRNTEAFF.

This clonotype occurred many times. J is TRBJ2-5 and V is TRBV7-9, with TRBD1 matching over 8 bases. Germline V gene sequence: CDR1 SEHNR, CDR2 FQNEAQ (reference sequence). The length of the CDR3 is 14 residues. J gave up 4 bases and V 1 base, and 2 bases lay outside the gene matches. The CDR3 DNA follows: TGTGCCAGCAGCTTAGGGACAGGGCTAGAGACCCAGTACTTC. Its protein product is CASSLGTGLETQYF.